These T cell receptor beta chains were read from a single sample in a study of vaccination and CD4 T cells after COVID-19. Each CDR3 protein gets one entry after TCRdb re-called the PCR reads with MiXCR. Here the sample spans 6,700 or so distinct CDR3 sequences, around half being singletons. Antigens for these TCRs are unknown. The material sequenced was CD4+ T cells from blood, cultured in vitro. These receptors all stem from a human donor in good health. CDR3s include the opening cysteine and the closing phenylalanine or tryptophan. D genes are given only for firm matches. Only part of the rows carry a size: once, few, many, or a class if the clone is expanded.

cdr3_nt: TGTGCCAGCAGCTCCACAGGGACCACTAACTATGGCTACACCTTC
cdr3_aa: CASSSTGTTNYGYTF
clone_size: NA
d_call: NA
v_call: TRBV11-2
cdr3_length: 15
j_call: TRBJ1-2

cdr3_nt: TGTGCCAGCGGCCAAGGGGGAACAGATACGCAGTATTTT
cdr3_aa: CASGQGGTDTQYF
clone_size: NA
d_call: NA
v_call: TRBV6-1
cdr3_length: 13
j_call: TRBJ2-3

cdr3_nt: TGTGCCAGCAGTCTCGGGAAAGACAGGGTAGAGTTGGTCAGGAGGGGGGCGAACACTGAAGCTTTCTTT
cdr3_aa: CASSLGKDRVELVRRGANTEAFF
clone_size: NA
d_call: TRBD1
v_call: TRBV6-1
cdr3_length: 23
j_call: TRBJ1-1

cdr3_nt: TGTGCCAGCAGCTTAACCGGGACAGGGACTAGCGGCTACACCTTC
cdr3_aa: CASSLTGTGTSGYTF
clone_size: few
d_call: TRBD1
v_call: TRBV7-9
cdr3_length: 15
j_call: TRBJ1-2

cdr3_nt: TGTGCCAGCAGTTCGGCAGGGTTGGGGGAAAAACTGTTTTTT
cdr3_aa: CASSSAGLGEKLFF
clone_size: NA
d_call: NA
v_call: TRBV27
cdr3_length: 14
j_call: TRBJ1-4

cdr3_nt: TGTGCCAGCAGCTTGGAATCTTCCTACAATGAGCAGTTCTTC
cdr3_aa: CASSLESSYNEQFF
clone_size: NA
d_call: NA
v_call: TRBV7-9
cdr3_length: 14
j_call: TRBJ2-1

cdr3_nt: TGTGCCAGCAGTTTAATGGGTGGAATAGATGGCTACACCTTC
cdr3_aa: CASSLMGGIDGYTF
clone_size: NA
d_call: NA
v_call: TRBV27
cdr3_length: 14
j_call: TRBJ1-2

cdr3_nt: TGCAGTGCTCCGTCCCGGGGGGGGGCCAAAAACATTCAGTACTTC
cdr3_aa: CSAPSRGGAKNIQYF
clone_size: NA
d_call: TRBD2
v_call: TRBV20-1
cdr3_length: 15
j_call: TRBJ2-4

cdr3_nt: TGTGCCAGCAGTGTAAGGGGTGGGAACTACGAGCAGTACTTC
cdr3_aa: CASSVRGGNYEQYF
clone_size: NA
d_call: NA
v_call: TRBV2
cdr3_length: 14
j_call: TRBJ2-7

cdr3_nt: TGCACCAGCAGCCAAGTTCCGGACAATGAGCAGTTCTTC
cdr3_aa: CTSSQVPDNEQFF
clone_size: NA
d_call: NA
v_call: TRBV1
cdr3_length: 13
j_call: TRBJ2-1

cdr3_nt: TGTGCCATCAGTGGACAGGGGGTTCAAGAGACCCAGTACTTC
cdr3_aa: CAISGQGVQETQYF
clone_size: few
d_call: TRBD1
v_call: TRBV10-3
cdr3_length: 14
j_call: TRBJ2-5

cdr3_nt: TGTGCCTGGGTCCGGGATAGGGGTGGCTACACCTTC
cdr3_aa: CAWVRDRGGYTF
clone_size: once
d_call: NA
v_call: TRBV30
cdr3_length: 12
j_call: TRBJ1-2

cdr3_nt: TGTGCCAGCAGAAAACAGGGGGCGCGTGGCTACACCTTC
cdr3_aa: CASRKQGARGYTF
clone_size: NA
d_call: TRBD1
v_call: TRBV12-3/TRBV12-4
cdr3_length: 13
j_call: TRBJ1-2

cdr3_nt: TGCAGCGTACTACCTCTCCTTGACGGCCCGAACACTGAAGCTTTCTTT
cdr3_aa: CSVLPLLDGPNTEAFF
clone_size: few
d_call: NA
v_call: TRBV29-1
cdr3_length: 16
j_call: TRBJ1-1

cdr3_nt: TGTGCCAGCAGACTCGACCGGGACAGGATTACGAACACTGAAGCTTTCTTT
cdr3_aa: CASRLDRDRITNTEAFF
clone_size: NA
d_call: TRBD1
v_call: TRBV7-2
cdr3_length: 17
j_call: TRBJ1-1

cdr3_nt: TGTGCCAGCAGCCGTCCGGGACAGAGTCCCTACGAGCAGTACTTC
cdr3_aa: CASSRPGQSPYEQYF
clone_size: few
d_call: TRBD1
v_call: TRBV7-9
cdr3_length: 15
j_call: TRBJ2-7

cdr3_nt: TGCGCCAGCAGCTTGGACGGGACTAGCGGTAGCTCCTACGAGCAGTACTTC
cdr3_aa: CASSLDGTSGSSYEQYF
clone_size: NA
d_call: TRBD2
v_call: TRBV5-1
cdr3_length: 17
j_call: TRBJ2-7

cdr3_nt: TGTGCCAGCGAGAGACTAGCGGGGTTTGAAGAAGACGAGCAGTACTTC
cdr3_aa: CASERLAGFEEDEQYF
clone_size: NA
d_call: TRBD2
v_call: TRBV2
cdr3_length: 16
j_call: TRBJ2-7

cdr3_nt: TGTGCCAGCAGACCGAGGGGGAACACAGATACGCAGTATTTT
cdr3_aa: CASRPRGNTDTQYF
clone_size: NA
d_call: NA
v_call: TRBV12-3/TRBV12-4
cdr3_length: 14
j_call: TRBJ2-3

cdr3_nt: TGTGCCAGCAGCGTAGTCGATAGCGGGGGTGCGAACACCGGGGAGCTGTTTTTT
cdr3_aa: CASSVVDSGGANTGELFF
clone_size: NA
d_call: TRBD2
v_call: TRBV9
cdr3_length: 18
j_call: TRBJ2-2

cdr3_nt: TGTGCCAGCAGTTATAACACAGGGGAGCTGTTTTTT
cdr3_aa: CASSYNTGELFF
clone_size: NA
d_call: NA
v_call: TRBV6-5
cdr3_length: 12
j_call: TRBJ2-2

cdr3_nt: TGTGCCAGCAGTTCCCCCTCTAGGAGCTATGGCTACACCTTC
cdr3_aa: CASSSPSRSYGYTF
clone_size: NA
d_call: NA
v_call: TRBV6-2/TRBV6-3
cdr3_length: 14
j_call: TRBJ1-2

cdr3_nt: TGTGCCAGCAGTTACCTCTCTGGGAGCCGTGATGAAGCTTTCTTT
cdr3_aa: CASSYLSGSRDEAFF
clone_size: NA
d_call: NA
v_call: TRBV6-2/TRBV6-3
cdr3_length: 15
j_call: TRBJ1-1

cdr3_nt: TGCAGTGCGACGGGACTAGCGGCCACCGGGGAGCTGTTTTTT
cdr3_aa: CSATGLAATGELFF
clone_size: NA
d_call: TRBD2
v_call: TRBV20-1
cdr3_length: 14
j_call: TRBJ2-2

cdr3_nt: TGTGCCAGCAGTCCTGGAGGGGCCCGCGATACGCAGTATTTT
cdr3_aa: CASSPGGARDTQYF
clone_size: NA
d_call: NA
v_call: TRBV4-2
cdr3_length: 14
j_call: TRBJ2-3

cdr3_nt: TGTGCCAGCAGCTTAGGCACAACCAGGTCAAATTCACCCCTCCACTTT
cdr3_aa: CASSLGTTRSNSPLHF
clone_size: few
d_call: NA
v_call: TRBV7-9
cdr3_length: 16
j_call: TRBJ1-6

cdr3_nt: TGTGCCAGCAGCGTTGGGACAGGGGCCGCGAGCTCCTACGAGCAGTACTTC
cdr3_aa: CASSVGTGAASSYEQYF
clone_size: NA
d_call: TRBD1
v_call: TRBV5-4
cdr3_length: 17
j_call: TRBJ2-7

cdr3_nt: TGTGCCAGCAGTTACCCCTCGAACACTGAAGCTTTCTTT
cdr3_aa: CASSYPSNTEAFF
clone_size: NA
d_call: NA
v_call: TRBV6-2/TRBV6-3
cdr3_length: 13
j_call: TRBJ1-1

cdr3_nt: TGTGCCAGCAGCCCCACGGCGAACACTGAAGCTTTCTTT
cdr3_aa: CASSPTANTEAFF
clone_size: few
d_call: NA
v_call: TRBV6-1
cdr3_length: 13
j_call: TRBJ1-1

cdr3_nt: TGTGCCAGCAGCTGGGGACTAGCGGGGGAAATCTACAATGAGCAGTTCTTC
cdr3_aa: CASSWGLAGEIYNEQFF
clone_size: NA
d_call: TRBD2
v_call: TRBV7-9
cdr3_length: 17
j_call: TRBJ2-1

cdr3_nt: TGTGCCAGCAGTTTGGGTGGGGCCACCTATACGCAGTATTTT
cdr3_aa: CASSLGGATYTQYF
clone_size: NA
d_call: NA
v_call: TRBV6-5
cdr3_length: 14
j_call: TRBJ2-3